A single sample gave rise to the 9 T cell receptor beta chains below, sequenced in a study of shared T cell receptors in the human thymus (dated by TCRdb to the early 2020s). Library preparation employed the immunoSEQ multiplex PCR assay. TCRdb took over this immuneACCESS table, retaining in-frame rearrangements with V and J assigned. Such tables are incomplete; in checked studies, under half of the missing clones stem from an unresolved V gene, and the remainder is unexplained. This sample lists 640,000 or so clones; around 87% were detected once. Roughly 0.0094% of the sample lies in the top ten. In addition, the sample was reused for a study of human thymus T cells.

Source material: thymocytes. These receptors came from a boy under three years old with a congenital heart defect. Donor details come from another sample of the same person, matched by shared clones.

V usage is TRBV28 and J usage is TRBJ1-5; TRBD1 aligns across 7 bases. The CDR3 sequence is 15 residues long. CDR1 is MDHEN and CDR2 is SYDVKM in the germline V gene. J gave up 5 bases and V 4 bases, and 8 bases lay outside the gene matches. CDR3 sequence (DNA): TGTGCCAGCAGTTCCCAGGACAGGCTACATCAGCCCCAGCATTTT. It translates to CASSSQDRLHQPQHF.

This clone was seen more than once but under ten times. The V call is TRBV6-5, the J call TRBJ1-6; D ambiguous. V was cut by 5 bases and J by 0 bases, with 5 bases left in between. The CDR3 is 14 residues long. The germline gives CDR1 MNHEY, CDR2 SVGAGI. The CDR3 here is CASSASSYNSPLHF. In DNA form, the CDR3 reads TGTGCCAGCAGTGCCAGCTCCTATAATTCACCCCTCCACTTT.

The rearrangement joins TRBV18 to TRBJ1-2, with 8 bases aligning to TRBD1. The CDR3 sequence is 13 residues long. From germline, CDR1 is KGHSH and CDR2 LQKENI. The trim removed 6 bases at V and 7 bases at J, leaving 7 bases unmatched. This chain's CDR3 is CASSLGQGAGYTF. In DNA, the CDR3 is TGTGCCAGCTCTCTTGGACAGGGCGCTGGCTACACCTTC.

The J gene is TRBJ2-7, the V gene TRBV7-9, with 7 bases that match TRBD2. Germline trimming cut 3 bases from V and 3 bases from J; bases unmatched to any gene: 14. The CDR3 loop spans 17 amino acids. Germline lookup yields CDR1 SEHNR and CDR2 FQNEAQ (reference sequence). The CDR3 protein is CASSLSWTRGKLYEQYF. The CDR3 DNA is TGTGCCAGCAGCTTGTCCTGGACTAGAGGGAAACTCTACGAGCAGTACTTC.

The chain employs TRBV19 and TRBJ1-5, with TRBD1 matching 7 bases. This CDR3 region has 16 residues. The germline gives CDR1 LNHDA, CDR2 SQIVND (reference sequence). V was clipped by 1 base and J by 0 bases; unmatched bases: 3. This CDR3 reads CASSIGTGRSNQPQHF. Here the CDR3 DNA reads TGTGCCAGTAGTATAGGGACAGGACGTAGCAATCAGCCCCAGCATTTT.

The genes are TRBV25-1 and TRBJ2-5; no reliable D call. The CDR3 runs 14 residues. V dropped 1 base and J dropped 2 bases, with 8 bases sitting between them. Germline CDR1 reads MGHDK; CDR2 reads SYGVNS. Written as DNA, the CDR3 is TGTGCCAGCAGTGAATGGGCCAGTCAAGAGACCCAGTACTTC. This codes for CASSEWASQETQYF.

This rearrangement joins TRBV6-5 to TRBJ1-1; D might be TRBD1 (6 bases). CDR3 size: 11 residues. Trimming pared 6 bases from V and 9 bases from J, leaving 11 bases between. Germline CDR1 and CDR2: MNHEY and SVGAGI. CDR3 in amino acids: CASRAGDKAFF. The CDR3 nucleotides read TGTGCCAGCAGGGCAGGGGATAAAGCTTTCTTT.

This clone was seen only once. Other nucleotide sequences in the sample specify the same CDR3. For the CDR3, the DNA is TGTGCCAGCAGTTACTCCAGGGGCTTGAACACTGAAGCTTTCTTT. It yields the protein CASSYSRGLNTEAFF. The chain employs TRBV6-5 and TRBJ1-1, with D maybe TRBD1 (6 bases). In germline, CDR1 is MNHEY, CDR2 SVGAGI. Between the trimmed V and J ends, which lost 0 bases and 0 bases, there was a span of 8 bases. The CDR3 runs to 15 residues.

In DNA form, the CDR3 reads TGTGCCAGCAGTCCCCCGGAAGGGGCGGAGACCACAGATACGCAGTATTTT. This codes for CASSPPEGAETTDTQYF. The V gene is TRBV28, the J gene TRBJ2-3; D might be TRBD1 (5 bases). Germline CDR1 and CDR2: MDHEN and SYDVKM. The CDR3 length is 17 residues. Trimming shortened V by 5 bases and J by 2 bases, and 20 bases separated the two germline ends.